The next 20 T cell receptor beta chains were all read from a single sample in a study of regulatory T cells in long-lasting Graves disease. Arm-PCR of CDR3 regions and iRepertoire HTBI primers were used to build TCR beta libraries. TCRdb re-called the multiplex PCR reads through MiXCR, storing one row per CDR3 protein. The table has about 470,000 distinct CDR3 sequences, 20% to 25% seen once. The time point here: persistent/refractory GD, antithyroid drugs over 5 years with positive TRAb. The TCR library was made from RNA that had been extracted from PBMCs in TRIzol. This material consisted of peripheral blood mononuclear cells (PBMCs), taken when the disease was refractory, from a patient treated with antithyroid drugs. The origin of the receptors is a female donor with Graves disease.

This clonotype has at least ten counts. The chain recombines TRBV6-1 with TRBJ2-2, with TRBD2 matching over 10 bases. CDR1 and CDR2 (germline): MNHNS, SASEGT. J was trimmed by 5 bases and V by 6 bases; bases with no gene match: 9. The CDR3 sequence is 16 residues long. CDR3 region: CASRVLGLAETGELFF. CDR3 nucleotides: TGTGCCAGCAGGGTGCTTGGACTAGCGGAGACCGGGGAGCTGTTTTTT.

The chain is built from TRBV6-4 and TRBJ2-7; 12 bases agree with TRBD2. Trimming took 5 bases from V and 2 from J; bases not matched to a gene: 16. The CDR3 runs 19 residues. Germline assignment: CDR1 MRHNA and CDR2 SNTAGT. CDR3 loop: CASSSQGKLAGGFPYEQYF. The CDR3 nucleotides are TGTGCCAGCAGTTCACAGGGGAAACTAGCGGGAGGTTTCCCCTACGAGCAGTACTTC.

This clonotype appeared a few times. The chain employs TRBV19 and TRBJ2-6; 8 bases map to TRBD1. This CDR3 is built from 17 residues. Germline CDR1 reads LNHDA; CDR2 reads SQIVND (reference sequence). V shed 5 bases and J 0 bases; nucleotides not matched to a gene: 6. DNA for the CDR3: TGTGCCAGTAGTCTCGGGACAGGCGACTCTGGGGCCAACGTCCTGACTTTC. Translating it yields CASSLGTGDSGANVLTF.

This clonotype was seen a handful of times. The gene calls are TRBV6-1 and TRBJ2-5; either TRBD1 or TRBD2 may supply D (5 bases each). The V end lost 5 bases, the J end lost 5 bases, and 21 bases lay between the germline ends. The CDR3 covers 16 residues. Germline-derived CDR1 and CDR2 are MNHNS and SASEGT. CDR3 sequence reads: CASSRDRDLRVETQYF. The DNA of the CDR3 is TGTGCCAGCAGTAGGGACCGGGACCTAAGGGTGGAGACCCAGTACTTC.

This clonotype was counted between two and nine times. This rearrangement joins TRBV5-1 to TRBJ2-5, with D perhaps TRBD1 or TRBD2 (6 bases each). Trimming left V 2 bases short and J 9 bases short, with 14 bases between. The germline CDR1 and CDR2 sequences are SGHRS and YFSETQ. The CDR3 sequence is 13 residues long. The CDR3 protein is CASSLGGGEPQYF. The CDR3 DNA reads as TGCGCCAGCAGCTTAGGAGGGGGTGAGCCCCAGTACTTC.

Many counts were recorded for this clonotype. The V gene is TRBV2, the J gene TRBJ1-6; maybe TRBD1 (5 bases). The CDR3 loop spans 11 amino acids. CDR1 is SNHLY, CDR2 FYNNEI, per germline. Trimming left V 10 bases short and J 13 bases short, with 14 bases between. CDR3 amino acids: CATRDPGPLHF. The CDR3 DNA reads TGTGCCACCAGGGACCCCGGGCCCCTCCACTTT.

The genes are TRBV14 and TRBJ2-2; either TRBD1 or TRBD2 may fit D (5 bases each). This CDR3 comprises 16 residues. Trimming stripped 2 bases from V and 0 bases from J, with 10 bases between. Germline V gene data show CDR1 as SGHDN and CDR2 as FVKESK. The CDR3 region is CASSQIGASNTGELFF. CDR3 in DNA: TGTGCCAGCAGCCAAATCGGGGCGTCGAACACCGGGGAGCTGTTTTTT.

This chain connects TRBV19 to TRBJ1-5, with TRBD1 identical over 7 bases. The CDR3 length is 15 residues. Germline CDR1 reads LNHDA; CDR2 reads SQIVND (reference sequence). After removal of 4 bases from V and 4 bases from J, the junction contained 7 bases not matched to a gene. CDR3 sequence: CASSNLQGINQPQHF. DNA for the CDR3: TGTGCCAGTAGTAATCTACAGGGGATTAATCAGCCCCAGCATTTT.

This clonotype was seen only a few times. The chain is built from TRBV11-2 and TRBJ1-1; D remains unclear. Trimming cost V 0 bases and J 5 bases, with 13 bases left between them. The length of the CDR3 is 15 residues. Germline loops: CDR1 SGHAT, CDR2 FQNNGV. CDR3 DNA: TGTGCCAGCAGCTTAGATCGAGAGGGAAGAACTGAAGCTTTCTTT. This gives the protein CASSLDREGRTEAFF.

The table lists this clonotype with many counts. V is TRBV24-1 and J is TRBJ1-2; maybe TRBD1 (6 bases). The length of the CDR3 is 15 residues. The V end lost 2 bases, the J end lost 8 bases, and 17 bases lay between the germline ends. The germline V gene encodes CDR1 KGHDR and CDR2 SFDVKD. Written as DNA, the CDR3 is TGTGCCACCAGTGATTCCAGCAGGGGCATGGAGGGCTACACCTTC. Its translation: CATSDSSRGMEGYTF.

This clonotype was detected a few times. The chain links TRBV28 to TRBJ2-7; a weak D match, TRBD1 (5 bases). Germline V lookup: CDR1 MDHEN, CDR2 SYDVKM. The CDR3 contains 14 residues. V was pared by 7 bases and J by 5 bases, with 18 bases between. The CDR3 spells CASIGVMAADEQYF. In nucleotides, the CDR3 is TGTGCCAGCATAGGGGTGATGGCGGCCGACGAGCAGTACTTC.

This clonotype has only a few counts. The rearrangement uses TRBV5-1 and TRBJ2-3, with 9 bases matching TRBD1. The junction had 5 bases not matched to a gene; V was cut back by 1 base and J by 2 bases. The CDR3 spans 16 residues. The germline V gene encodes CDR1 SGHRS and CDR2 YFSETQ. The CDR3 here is CASSLLGTGYTDTQYF. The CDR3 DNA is TGCGCCAGCAGCTTGTTAGGGACAGGGTACACAGATACGCAGTATTTT.

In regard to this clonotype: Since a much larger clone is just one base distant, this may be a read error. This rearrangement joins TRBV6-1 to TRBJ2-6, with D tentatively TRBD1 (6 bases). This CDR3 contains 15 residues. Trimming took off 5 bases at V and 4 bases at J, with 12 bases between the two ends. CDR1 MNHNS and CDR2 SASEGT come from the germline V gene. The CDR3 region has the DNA TGTGCCAGCAGTCTGGGGGCAGGGGGGGCCAACGTCCTGACTTTC. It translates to CASSLGAGGANVLTF.

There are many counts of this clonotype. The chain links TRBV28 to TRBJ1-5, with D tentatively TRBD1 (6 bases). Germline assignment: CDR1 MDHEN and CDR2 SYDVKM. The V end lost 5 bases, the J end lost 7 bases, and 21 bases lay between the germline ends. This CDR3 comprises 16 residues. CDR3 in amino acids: CASSLRFRGGGQPQHF. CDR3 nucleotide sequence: TGTGCCAGCAGTCTGAGGTTTCGGGGAGGGGGACAGCCCCAGCATTTT.

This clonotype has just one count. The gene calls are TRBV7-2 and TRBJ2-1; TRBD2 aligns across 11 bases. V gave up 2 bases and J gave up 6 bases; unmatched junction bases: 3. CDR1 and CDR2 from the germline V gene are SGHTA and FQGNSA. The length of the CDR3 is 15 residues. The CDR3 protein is CASSLLGTSGNEQFF. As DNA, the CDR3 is TGTGCCAGCAGCTTATTGGGGACTAGCGGCAATGAGCAGTTCTTC. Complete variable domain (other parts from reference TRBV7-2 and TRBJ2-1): GAGVSQSPSNKVTEKGKDVELRCDPISGHTALYWYRQSLGQGLEFLIYFQGNSAPDKSGLPSDRFSAERTGGSVSTLTIQRTQQEDSAVYLCASSLLGTSGNEQFFGPGTRLTVL.

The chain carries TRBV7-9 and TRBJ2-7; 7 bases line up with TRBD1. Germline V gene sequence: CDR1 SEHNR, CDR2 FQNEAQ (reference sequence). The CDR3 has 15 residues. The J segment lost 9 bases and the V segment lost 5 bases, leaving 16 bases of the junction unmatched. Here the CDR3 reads CASSPRDSPSTAQYF. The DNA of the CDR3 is TGTGCCAGCAGCCCTCGGGACAGCCCGTCCACTGCGCAGTACTTC.

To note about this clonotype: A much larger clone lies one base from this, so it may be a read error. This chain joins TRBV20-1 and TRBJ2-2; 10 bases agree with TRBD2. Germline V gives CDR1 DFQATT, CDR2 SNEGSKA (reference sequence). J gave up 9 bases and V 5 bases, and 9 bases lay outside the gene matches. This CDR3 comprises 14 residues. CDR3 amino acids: CSASSGRASRELFF. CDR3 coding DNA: TGCAGTGCTTCCAGCGGGAGGGCTAGCAGGGAGCTGTTTTTT.

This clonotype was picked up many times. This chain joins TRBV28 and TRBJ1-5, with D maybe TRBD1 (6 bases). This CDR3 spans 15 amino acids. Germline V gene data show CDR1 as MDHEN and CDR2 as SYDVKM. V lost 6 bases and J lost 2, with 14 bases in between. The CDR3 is CASSPDRLGNQPQHF. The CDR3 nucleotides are TGTGCCAGCAGCCCAGACAGGTTAGGCAATCAGCCCCAGCATTTT.

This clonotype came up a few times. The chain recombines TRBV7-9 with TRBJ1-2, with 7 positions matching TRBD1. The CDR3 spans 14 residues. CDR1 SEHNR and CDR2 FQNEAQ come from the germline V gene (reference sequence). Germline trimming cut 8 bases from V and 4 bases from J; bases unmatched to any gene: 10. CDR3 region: CASHRVGQPYGYTF. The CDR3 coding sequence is TGTGCCAGCCACCGGGTGGGACAGCCCTATGGCTACACCTTC.

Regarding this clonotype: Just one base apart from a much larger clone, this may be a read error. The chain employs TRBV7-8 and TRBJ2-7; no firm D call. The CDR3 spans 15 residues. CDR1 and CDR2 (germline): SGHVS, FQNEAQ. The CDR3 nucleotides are TGTGCCAGCAGCTTAGCGGTTGCAGGACCCTACGGGCAGTACTTC. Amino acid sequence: CASSLAVAGPYGQYF.